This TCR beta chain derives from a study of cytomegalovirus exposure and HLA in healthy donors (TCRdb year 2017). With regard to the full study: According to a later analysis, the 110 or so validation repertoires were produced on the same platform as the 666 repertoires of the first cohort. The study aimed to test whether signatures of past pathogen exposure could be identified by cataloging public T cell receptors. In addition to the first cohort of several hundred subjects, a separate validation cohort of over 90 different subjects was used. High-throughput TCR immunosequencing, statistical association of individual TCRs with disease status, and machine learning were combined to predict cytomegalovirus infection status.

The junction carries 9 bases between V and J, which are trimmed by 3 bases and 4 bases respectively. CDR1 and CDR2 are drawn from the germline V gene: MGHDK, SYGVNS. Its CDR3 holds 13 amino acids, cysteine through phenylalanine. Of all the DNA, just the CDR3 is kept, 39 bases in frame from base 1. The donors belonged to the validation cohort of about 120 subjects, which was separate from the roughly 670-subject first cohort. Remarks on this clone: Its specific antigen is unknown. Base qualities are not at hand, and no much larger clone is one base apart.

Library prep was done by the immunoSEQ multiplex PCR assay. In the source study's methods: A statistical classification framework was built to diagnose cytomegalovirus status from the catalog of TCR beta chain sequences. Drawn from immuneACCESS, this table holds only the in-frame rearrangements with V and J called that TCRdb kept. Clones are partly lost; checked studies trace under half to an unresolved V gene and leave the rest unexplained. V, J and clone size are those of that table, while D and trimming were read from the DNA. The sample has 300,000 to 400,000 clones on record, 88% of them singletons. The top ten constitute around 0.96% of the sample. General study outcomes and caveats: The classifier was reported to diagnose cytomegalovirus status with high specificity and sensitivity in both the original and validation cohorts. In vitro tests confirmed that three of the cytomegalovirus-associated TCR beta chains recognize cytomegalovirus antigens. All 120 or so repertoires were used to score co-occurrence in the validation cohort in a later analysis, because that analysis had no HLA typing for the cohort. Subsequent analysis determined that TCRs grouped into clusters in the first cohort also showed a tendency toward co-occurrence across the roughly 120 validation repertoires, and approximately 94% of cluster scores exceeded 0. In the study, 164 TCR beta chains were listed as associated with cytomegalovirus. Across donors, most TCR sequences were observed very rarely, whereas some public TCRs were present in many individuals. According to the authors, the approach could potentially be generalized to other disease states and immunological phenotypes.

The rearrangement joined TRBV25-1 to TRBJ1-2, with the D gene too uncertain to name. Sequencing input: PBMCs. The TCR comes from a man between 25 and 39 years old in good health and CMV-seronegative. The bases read TGTGCCAGCAGTGAGGCCGCTCGCTATGGCTACACCTTC. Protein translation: CASSEAARYGYTF.